This T cell receptor beta chain came from a study of T cell responses to AZD1222 COVID-19 vaccine. Looking at the study overall: Recipients boosted at about 4 weeks or about 12 weeks are pooled. General study findings and limits: All repertoire sampling was performed exclusively after the peak T cell response.

There are a few counts of this clone. What it binds is not known. This CDR3 region has 14 residues. Between the trimmed V and J ends, which lost 7 bases and 6 bases, there was a span of 16 bases. Germline loops: CDR1 LNHDA, CDR2 SQIVND (reference sequence). Produced via immunoSEQ multiplex PCR; TCRdb's table is partial and in-frame only. The sample records about 86,000 clones, around four fifths being singletons. This clonotype originated in an adult in good health. The gene calls are TRBV19 and TRBJ2-1; possible D gene TRBD2, 6 bases. Sequenced material: peripheral blood, taken on day 0 of AZD1222 vaccination. The CDR3: CASTGGLHRNEQFF. In nucleotides, the CDR3 is TGTGCCAGTACCGGGGGACTTCATCGCAATGAGCAGTTCTTC.